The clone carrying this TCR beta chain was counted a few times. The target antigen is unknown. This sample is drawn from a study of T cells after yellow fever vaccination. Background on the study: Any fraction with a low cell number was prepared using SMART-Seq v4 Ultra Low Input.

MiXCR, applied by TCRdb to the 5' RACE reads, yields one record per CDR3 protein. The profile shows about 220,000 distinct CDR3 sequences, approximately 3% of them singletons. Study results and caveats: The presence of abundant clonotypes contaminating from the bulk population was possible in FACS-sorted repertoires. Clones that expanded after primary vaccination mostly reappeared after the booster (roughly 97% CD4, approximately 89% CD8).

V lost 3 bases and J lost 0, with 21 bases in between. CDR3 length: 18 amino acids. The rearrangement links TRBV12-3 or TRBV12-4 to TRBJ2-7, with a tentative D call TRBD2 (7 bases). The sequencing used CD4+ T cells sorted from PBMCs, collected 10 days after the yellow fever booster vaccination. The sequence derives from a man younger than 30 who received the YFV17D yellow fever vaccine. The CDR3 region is CASSFGGGLCRCSYEQYV. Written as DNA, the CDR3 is TGTGCCAGCAGTTTTGGGGGGGGCCTTTGTCGGTGCTCCTACGAGCAGTACGTC.